This paragraph reports one TCR beta chain. In TCRdb, the RT-PCR reads were re-called with MiXCR into one record per CDR3 protein. The sample holds about 150,000 distinct CDR3 sequences, 37% seen once. These data come from a study of patients and donors after allogeneic stem cell transplantation. The sample comprised blood, either unsorted or a sorted T cell fraction (not recorded which). The sequence came from a human donor who was either an allogeneic HSCT recipient or a stem cell or donor lymphocyte infusion donor (not recorded which). It is not recorded whose cells these are; they may come from a transplant donor.

CDR3 sequence reads: CSAGRPSLMTGVTNTEAFF. The DNA of the CDR3 is TGCAGTGCCGGTCGTCCGTCGTTGATGACAGGGGTCACGAACACTGAAGCTTTCTTT. The V gene is TRBV20-1, the J gene TRBJ1-1, with 8 bases that match TRBD1. The trim removed 6 bases at V and 1 base at J, leaving 22 bases unmatched. Germline V lookup: CDR1 DFQATT, CDR2 SNEGSKA (reference sequence). There are 19 residues in the CDR3.